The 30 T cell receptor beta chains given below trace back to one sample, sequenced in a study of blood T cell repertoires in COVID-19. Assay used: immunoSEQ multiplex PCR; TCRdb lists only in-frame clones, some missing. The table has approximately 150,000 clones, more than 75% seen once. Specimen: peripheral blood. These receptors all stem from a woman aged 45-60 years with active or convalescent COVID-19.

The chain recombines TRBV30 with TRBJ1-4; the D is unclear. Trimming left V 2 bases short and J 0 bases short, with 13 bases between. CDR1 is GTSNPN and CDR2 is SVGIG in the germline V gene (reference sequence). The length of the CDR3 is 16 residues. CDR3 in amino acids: CAWSYYNKATNEKLFF. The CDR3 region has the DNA TGTGCCTGGAGTTACTACAACAAGGCAACTAATGAAAAACTGTTTTTT.

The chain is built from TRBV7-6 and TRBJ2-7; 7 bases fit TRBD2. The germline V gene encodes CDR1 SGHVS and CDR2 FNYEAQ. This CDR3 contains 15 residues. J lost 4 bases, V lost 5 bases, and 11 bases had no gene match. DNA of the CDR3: TGTGCCAGCAGCCCCCAGGGCGGGAGCGGGTACGAGCAGTACTTC. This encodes CASSPQGGSGYEQYF. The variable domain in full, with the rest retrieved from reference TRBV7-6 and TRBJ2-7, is GAGVSQSPRYKVTKRGQDVALRCDPISGHVSLYWYRQALGQGPEFLTYFNYEAQQDKSGLPNDRFSAERPEGSISTLTIQRTEQRDSAMYRCASSPQGGSGYEQYFGPGTRLTVT.

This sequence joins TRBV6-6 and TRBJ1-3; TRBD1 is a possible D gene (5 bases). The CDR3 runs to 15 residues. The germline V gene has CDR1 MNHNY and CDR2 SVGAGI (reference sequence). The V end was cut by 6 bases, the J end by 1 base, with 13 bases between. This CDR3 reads CASRNAQASGNTIYF. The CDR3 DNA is TGTGCCAGCAGAAACGCACAGGCTTCTGGAAACACCATATATTTT.

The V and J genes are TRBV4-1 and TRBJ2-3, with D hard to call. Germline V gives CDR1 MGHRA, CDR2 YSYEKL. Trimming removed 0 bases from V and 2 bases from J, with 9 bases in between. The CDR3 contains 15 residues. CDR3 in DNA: TGCGCCAGCAGCCAAGATTCAGGAATCACAGATACGCAGTATTTT. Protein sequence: CASSQDSGITDTQYF.

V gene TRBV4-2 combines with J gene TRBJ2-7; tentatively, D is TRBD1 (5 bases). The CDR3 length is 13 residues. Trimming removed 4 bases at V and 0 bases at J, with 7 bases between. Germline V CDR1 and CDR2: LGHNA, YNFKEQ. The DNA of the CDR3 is TGTGCCAGCAGCCCGACAGACTCCTACGAGCAGTACTTC. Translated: CASSPTDSYEQYF.

The CDR3 protein is CASSLDLQPQHF. CDR3 nucleotide sequence: TGTGCCAGCAGCTTAGACTTGCAGCCCCAGCATTTT. This sequence joins TRBV7-8 and TRBJ1-5; no firm D call. The germline gives CDR1 SGHVS, CDR2 FQNEAQ. The V gene lost 1 base and the J gene lost 7 bases, with 5 bases spanning the gap. This CDR3 region has 12 residues.

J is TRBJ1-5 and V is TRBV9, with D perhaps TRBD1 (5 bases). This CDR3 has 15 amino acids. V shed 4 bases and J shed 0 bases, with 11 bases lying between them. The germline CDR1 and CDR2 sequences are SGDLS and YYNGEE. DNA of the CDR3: TGTGCCAGCAGCCCCAGGGTTGATAGCAATCAGCCCCAGCATTTT. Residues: CASSPRVDSNQPQHF.

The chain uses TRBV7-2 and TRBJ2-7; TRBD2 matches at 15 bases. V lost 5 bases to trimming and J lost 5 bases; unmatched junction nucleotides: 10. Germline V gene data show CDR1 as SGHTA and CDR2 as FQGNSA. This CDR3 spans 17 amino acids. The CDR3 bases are TGTGCCAGCAGCCCCGGACTAGCGGGGGGGCGGGCCCACGAGCAGTACTTC. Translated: CASSPGLAGGRAHEQYF. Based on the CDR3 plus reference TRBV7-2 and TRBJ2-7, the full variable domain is GAGVSQSPSNKVTEKGKDVELRCDPISGHTALYWYRQSLGQGLEFLIYFQGNSAPDKSGLPSDRFSAERTGGSVSTLTIQRTQQEDSAVYLCASSPGLAGGRAHEQYFGPGTRLTVT.

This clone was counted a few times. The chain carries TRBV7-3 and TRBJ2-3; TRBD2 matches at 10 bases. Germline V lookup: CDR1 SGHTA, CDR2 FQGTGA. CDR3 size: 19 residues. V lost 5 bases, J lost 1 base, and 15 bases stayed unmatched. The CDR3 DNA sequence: TGTGCCAGCAGCACTCCCGCTAGCGGGGGTATTTCTGGCACAGATACGCAGTATTTT. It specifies CASSTPASGGISGTDTQYF.

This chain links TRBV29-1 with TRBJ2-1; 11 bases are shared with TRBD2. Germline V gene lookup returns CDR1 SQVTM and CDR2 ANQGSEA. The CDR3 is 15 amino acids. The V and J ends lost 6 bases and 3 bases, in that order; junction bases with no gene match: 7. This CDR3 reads CSVAGTSGIYNEQFF. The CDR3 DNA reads TGCAGCGTCGCCGGGACTAGCGGAATCTACAATGAGCAGTTCTTC.

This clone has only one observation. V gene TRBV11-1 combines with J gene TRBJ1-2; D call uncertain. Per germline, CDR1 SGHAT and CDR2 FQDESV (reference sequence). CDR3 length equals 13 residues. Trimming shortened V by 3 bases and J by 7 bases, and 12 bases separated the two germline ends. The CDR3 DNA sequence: TGTGCCAGCAGCTTTACGAGGGTTGGTGGCTACACCTTC. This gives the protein CASSFTRVGGYTF.

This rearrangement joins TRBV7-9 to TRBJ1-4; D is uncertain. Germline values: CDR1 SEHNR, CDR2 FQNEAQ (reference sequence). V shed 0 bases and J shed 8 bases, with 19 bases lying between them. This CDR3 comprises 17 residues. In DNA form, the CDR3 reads TGTGCCAGCAGCTTAGCGTTAGAAGGACTCCTGCGGGAAAAACTGTTTTTT. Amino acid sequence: CASSLALEGLLREKLFF.

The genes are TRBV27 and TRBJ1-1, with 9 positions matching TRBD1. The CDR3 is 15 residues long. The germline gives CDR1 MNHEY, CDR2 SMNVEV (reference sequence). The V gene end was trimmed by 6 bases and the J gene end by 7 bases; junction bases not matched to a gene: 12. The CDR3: CASRSMGTGIFEAFF. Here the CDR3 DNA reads TGTGCCAGCAGATCCATGGGGACAGGGATCTTTGAAGCTTTCTTT.

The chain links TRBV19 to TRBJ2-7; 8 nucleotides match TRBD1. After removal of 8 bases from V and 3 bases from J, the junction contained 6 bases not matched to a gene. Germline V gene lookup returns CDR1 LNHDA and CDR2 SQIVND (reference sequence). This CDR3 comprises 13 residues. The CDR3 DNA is TGTGCCAGTGGCTCTACAGGGGGCTACGAGCAGTACTTC. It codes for CASGSTGGYEQYF. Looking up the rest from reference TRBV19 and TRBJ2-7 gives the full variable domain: DGGITQSPKYLFRKEGQNVTLSCEQNLNHDAMYWYRQDPGQGLRLIYYSQIVNDFQKGDIAEGYSVSREKKESFPLTVTSAQKNPTAFYLCASGSTGGYEQYFGPGTRLTVT.

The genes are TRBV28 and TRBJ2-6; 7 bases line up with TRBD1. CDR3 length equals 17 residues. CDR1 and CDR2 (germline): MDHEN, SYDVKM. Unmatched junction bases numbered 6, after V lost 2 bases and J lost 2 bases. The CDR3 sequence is CASSLQDRRTGANVLTF. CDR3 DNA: TGTGCCAGCAGTTTACAGGACAGGAGGACTGGGGCCAACGTCCTGACTTTC.

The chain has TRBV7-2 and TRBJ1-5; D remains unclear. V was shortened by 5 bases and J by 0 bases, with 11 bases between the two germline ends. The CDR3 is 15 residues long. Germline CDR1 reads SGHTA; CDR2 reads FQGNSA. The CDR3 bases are TGTGCCAGCAGCCTTAAGAGTGTTAGCAATCAGCCCCAGCATTTT. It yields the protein CASSLKSVSNQPQHF.

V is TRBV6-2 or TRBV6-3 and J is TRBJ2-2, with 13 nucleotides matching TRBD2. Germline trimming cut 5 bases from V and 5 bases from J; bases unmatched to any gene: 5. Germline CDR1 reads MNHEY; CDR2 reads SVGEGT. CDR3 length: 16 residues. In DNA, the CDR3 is TGTGCCAGCAGTACTAGCGGGAGGGCCAGGACCGGGGAGCTGTTTTTT. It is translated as CASSTSGRARTGELFF.

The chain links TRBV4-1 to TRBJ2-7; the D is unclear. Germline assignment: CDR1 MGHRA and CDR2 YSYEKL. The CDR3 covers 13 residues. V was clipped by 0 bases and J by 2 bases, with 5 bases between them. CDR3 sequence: CASSQDQTYEQYF. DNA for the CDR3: TGCGCCAGCAGCCAAGATCAAACCTACGAGCAGTACTTC.

The CDR3 coding sequence is TGTGCCAGTAGTATGGGGCCGACTAGCGGGGTTAACACCGGGGAGCTGTTTTTT. It codes for CASSMGPTSGVNTGELFF. V gene TRBV19 combines with J gene TRBJ2-2; 11 bases fit TRBD2. The V gene end was trimmed by 3 bases and the J gene end by 2 bases; junction bases not matched to a gene: 8. Germline lookup yields CDR1 LNHDA and CDR2 SQIVND (reference sequence). The CDR3 consists of 18 residues. The complete variable domain, with remaining parts taken from reference TRBV19 and TRBJ2-2, reads DGGITQSPKYLFRKEGQNVTLSCEQNLNHDAMYWYRQDPGQGLRLIYYSQIVNDFQKGDIAEGYSVSREKKESFPLTVTSAQKNPTAFYLCASSMGPTSGVNTGELFFGEGSRLTVL.

The CDR3 nucleotides read TGTGCCAGCAGCTTAAGCGGCAGATCCTACGAGCAGTACTTC. Protein sequence: CASSLSGRSYEQYF. V gene TRBV7-2 combines with J gene TRBJ2-7; tentative D call: TRBD2 (5 bases). Germline CDR1 reads SGHTA; CDR2 reads FQGNSA. The CDR3 loop spans 14 amino acids. V lost 2 bases, J lost 1 base, and 9 bases lay in between.

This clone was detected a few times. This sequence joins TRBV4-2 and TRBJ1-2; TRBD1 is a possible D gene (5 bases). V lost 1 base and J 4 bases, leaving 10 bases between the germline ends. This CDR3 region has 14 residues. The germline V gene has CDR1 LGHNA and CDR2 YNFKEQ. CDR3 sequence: CASSQGGAPYGYTF. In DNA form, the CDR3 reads TGTGCCAGCAGCCAAGGGGGCGCTCCCTATGGCTACACCTTC.

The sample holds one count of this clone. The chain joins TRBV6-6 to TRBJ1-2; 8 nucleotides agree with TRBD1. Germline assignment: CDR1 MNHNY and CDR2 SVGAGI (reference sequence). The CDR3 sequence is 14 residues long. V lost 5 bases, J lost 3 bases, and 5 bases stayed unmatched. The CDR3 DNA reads TGTGCCAGCAGTGGCGGACAGGGCCACTATGGCTACACCTTC. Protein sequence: CASSGGQGHYGYTF.

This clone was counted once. The CDR3 loop is CASSARLLLSYEQYF. The CDR3 nucleotides read TGTGCCAGTAGTGCCCGTCTACTCCTTTCCTACGAGCAGTACTTC. The chain joins TRBV19 to TRBJ2-7; D is undetermined. Trimming removed 5 bases at V and 1 base at J, with 15 bases between. This CDR3 comprises 15 residues. Germline CDR1 reads LNHDA; CDR2 reads SQIVND (reference sequence).

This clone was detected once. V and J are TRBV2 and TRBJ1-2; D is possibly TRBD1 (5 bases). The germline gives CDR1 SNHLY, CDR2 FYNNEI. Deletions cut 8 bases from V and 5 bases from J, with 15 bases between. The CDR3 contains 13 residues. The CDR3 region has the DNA TGTGCCAGCTCGGGACTCTTACTTTATGGCTACACCTTC. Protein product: CASSGLLLYGYTF.

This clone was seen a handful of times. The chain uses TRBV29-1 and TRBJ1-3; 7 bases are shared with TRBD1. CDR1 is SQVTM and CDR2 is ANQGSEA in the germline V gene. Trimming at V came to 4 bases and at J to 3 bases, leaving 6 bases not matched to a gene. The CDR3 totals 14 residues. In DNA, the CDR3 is TGCAGCGTTGCATCAGGGGGGTATGGAAACACCATATATTTT. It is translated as CSVASGGYGNTIYF.

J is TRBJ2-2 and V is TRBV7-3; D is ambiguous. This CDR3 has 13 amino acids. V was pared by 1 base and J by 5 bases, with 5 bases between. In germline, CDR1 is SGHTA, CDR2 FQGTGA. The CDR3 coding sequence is TGTGCCAGCAGCTTAAGTTTAACCGGGGAGCTGTTTTTT. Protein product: CASSLSLTGELFF.

The CDR3 loop reads CATSRGAEPNTEAFF. For the CDR3, the DNA is TGTGCCACCAGCAGAGGAGCGGAGCCGAACACTGAAGCTTTCTTT. The rearrangement links TRBV15 to TRBJ1-1; D gene uncertain. The CDR3 is 15 residues long. Germline V gene lookup returns CDR1 LNHNV and CDR2 YYDKDF (reference sequence). V lost 1 base, J lost 1 base, and 10 bases lay in between.

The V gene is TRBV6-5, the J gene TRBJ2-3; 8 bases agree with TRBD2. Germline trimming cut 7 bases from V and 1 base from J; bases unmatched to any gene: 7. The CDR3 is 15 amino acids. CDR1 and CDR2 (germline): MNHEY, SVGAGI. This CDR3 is CASTETSAGTDTQYF. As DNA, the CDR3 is TGTGCCAGCACCGAGACTAGCGCAGGCACAGATACGCAGTATTTT.

The CDR3 loop reads CASSLGQANTEAFF. The CDR3, as DNA: TGTGCCAGTAGTTTGGGACAGGCGAACACTGAAGCTTTCTTT. The genes are TRBV19 and TRBJ1-1; TRBD1 agrees at 8 bases. The germline gives CDR1 LNHDA, CDR2 SQIVND (reference sequence). The CDR3 has 14 amino acids. V trimming: 5 bases; J trimming: 1 base; junction bases outside the gene matches: 3.

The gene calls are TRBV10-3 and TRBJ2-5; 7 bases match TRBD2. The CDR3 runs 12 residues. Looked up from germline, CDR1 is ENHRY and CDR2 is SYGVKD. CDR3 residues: CASGARQETQYF. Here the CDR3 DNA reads TGTGCGAGCGGGGCCAGGCAAGAGACCCAGTACTTC.